This T cell receptor beta chain stems from a study of control samples from healthy donors and cancer patients. This clone was observed a single time. The germline V gene has CDR1 SGHRS and CDR2 YFSETQ. The CDR3 contains 16 residues. Trimming left V 3 bases short and J 1 base short, with 15 bases between. This table comes from immunoSEQ multiplex PCR, and its TCRdb copy is limited to in-frame clones, with some not included. In the table there are 70,000 to 100,000 clones, over 85% of which are singletons. Sequenced: PBMCs. This rearrangement joins TRBV5-1 to TRBJ2-3, with D perhaps matching TRBD1 (6 bases). This clonotype was obtained from a woman aged 55-75 years with head and neck cancer. The CDR3 DNA follows: TGCGCCAGCAGCTCGAGACAGGATGGTGGCACAGATACGCAGTATTTT. It codes for CASSSRQDGGTDTQYF.